These T cell receptor beta chains were read from a single sample in a study of T cells after yellow fever vaccination. MiXCR, applied by TCRdb to the 5' RACE reads, yields one record per CDR3 protein. The data hold some 420,000 distinct CDR3 sequences, with around 20% observed a single time. The sequenced sample was PBMCs, obtained before the yellow fever booster vaccination. The receptors were sampled from a man between 18 and 35 years old who received the YFV17D yellow fever vaccine. The CDR3 runs from the conserved cysteine through the conserved F or W. D genes are given only for firm matches. Clone size is stated in some rows and not others, as once, few, many or a class when expanded.

V gene	D gene	J gene	clone size	CDR3 DNA	CDR3 protein
TRBV7-9	.	TRBJ1-6	.	TGTGCCAGCAGCTTAGAGGGTCTGCCCACCCTCCACTTT	CASSLEGLPTLHF
TRBV4-3	.	TRBJ2-2	.	TGCGCCAGCAGCCAAGATCGCGGGGAGCTGTTTTTT	CASSQDRGELFF
TRBV29-1	TRBD2	TRBJ2-3	.	TGCAGCGGAGGATGGGGAGCGGGGGGCACAGATACGCAGTATTTT	CSGGWGAGGTDTQYF
TRBV4-3	.	TRBJ1-3	.	TGCGCCAGCAGCCAAGACCGCCCAAACTCTGGAAACACCATATATTTT	CASSQDRPNSGNTIYF
TRBV20-1	.	TRBJ1-2	.	TGCAGTGTTGTACCCGGGACCGATTATGGCTACACCTTC	CSVVPGTDYGYTF
TRBV3-1	.	TRBJ1-1	few	TGTGCCAGCAGCCAAGAGCCCTGGAACACTGAAGCTTTCTTT	CASSQEPWNTEAFF
TRBV6-6	.	TRBJ1-1	few	TGTGCCAGCAGCCCCCGGATGAACACTGAAGCTTTCTTT	CASSPRMNTEAFF
TRBV7-9	TRBD2	TRBJ2-3	few	TGTGCCAGCAGACCACAACTAGCGGGGGGAGGGGATACGCAGTATTTT	CASRPQLAGGGDTQYF
TRBV29-1	.	TRBJ2-2	many	TGCAGCGTTCCGGGCGGGCATCCCGGGGAGCTGTTTTTT	CSVPGGHPGELFF
TRBV24-1	.	TRBJ2-1	many	TGTGCCACCAGTGATTCGACTAGGGCCTACAATGAGCAGTTCTTC	CATSDSTRAYNEQFF
TRBV12-5	.	TRBJ2-2	few	TGTGCTAGTGGTTTGCTTACGGGACACCTAACCGGGGAGCTGTTTTTT	CASGLLTGHLTGELFF
TRBV7-6	.	TRBJ2-3	few	TGTGCCAGCAGCTTACCCCCCGGGGGCCCAGATACGCAGTATTTT	CASSLPPGGPDTQYF
TRBV4-1	.	TRBJ2-7	.	TGCGCCAGCAGCTGGACAGCGTCCTACGAGCAGTACTTC	CASSWTASYEQYF
TRBV15	.	TRBJ1-2	.	TGTGCCACCAGCAGAGAAATCTCCCCCGGCTATGGCTACACCTTC	CATSREISPGYGYTF
TRBV5-1	.	TRBJ2-1	.	TGCGCCAGCGCAGCGGTGAACTCCTACAATGAGCAGTTCTTC	CASAAVNSYNEQFF
TRBV12-3/TRBV12-4	.	TRBJ1-1	.	TGTGCCAGCAGCCCAGCGGCCTACACTGAAGCTTTCTTT	CASSPAAYTEAFF
TRBV11-2	.	TRBJ1-1	.	TGTGCCAGCAGCTTAGATCGATCCCCCTATCATGAGTTGGGCACTGAAGCTTTCTTT	CASSLDRSPYHELGTEAFF
TRBV5-1	.	TRBJ2-3	.	TGCGCCAGCAGCTTGGAGGGCCGGGAAGATACGCAGTATTTT	CASSLEGREDTQYF
TRBV6-1	.	TRBJ2-1	.	TGTGCCAGCAGGACCTTTGGGAAAAATGAGCAGTTCTTC	CASRTFGKNEQFF
TRBV4-3	TRBD1	TRBJ1-2	.	TGCGCCAGCAGCCAAGTTGAGGAGGGGGCGAAGGGCTACACCTTC	CASSQVEEGAKGYTF
TRBV20-1	.	TRBJ1-2	many	TGCAGTGCTGTGGGGGGAGAAGCTAACTATGGCTACACCTTC	CSAVGGEANYGYTF
TRBV28	TRBD1	TRBJ2-3	few	TGTGCCAGCAGGACAGGGGGTACGCAGTATTTT	CASRTGGTQYF
TRBV4-1	.	TRBJ1-1	.	TGCGCCAGCAGCCAAGAGGCGGCACTCAACACTGAAGCTTTCTTT	CASSQEAALNTEAFF
TRBV20-1	TRBD1	TRBJ2-1	few	TGCAGTGAAAGGGCCGACAGGGATGAGCAGTTCTTC	CSERADRDEQFF
TRBV4-1	TRBD1	TRBJ2-7	few	TGCGCCAGCAGCCAAGTCGGACAGGGGTTCTACGAGCAGTACTTC	CASSQVGQGFYEQYF
TRBV29-1	.	TRBJ2-2	.	TGCAGCGTGAGACACACGAACACCGGGGAGCTGTTTTTT	CSVRHTNTGELFF
TRBV7-9	.	TRBJ1-4	.	TGTGCCAGCAGCTTAGGAGACACACAAATTGCAACTAATGAAAAACTGTTTTTT	CASSLGDTQIATNEKLFF
TRBV4-2	.	TRBJ2-4	.	TGTGCCAGCAGCCTAACGTTCGAAGACATTCAGTACTTC	CASSLTFEDIQYF
TRBV14	TRBD2	TRBJ2-2	.	TGTGCCAGCAGCCAAGGCCCGGGACTAGTCAGGACCGGGGAGCTGTTTTTT	CASSQGPGLVRTGELFF
TRBV6-5	.	TRBJ2-6	.	TGTGCCAGCAGTTACTCGGACAGTCTAGCTGGGGCCAACGTCCTGACTTTC	CASSYSDSLAGANVLTF
TRBV14	.	TRBJ2-3	few	TGTGCCAGCAAAAATTCCGGGGGCGATACGCAGTATTTT	CASKNSGGDTQYF
TRBV7-6	.	TRBJ2-3	.	TGTGCCAGCAGCTTAGTGGGCGGGTCCTTTGTTCATACGCAGTATTTT	CASSLVGGSFVHTQYF
TRBV12-3/TRBV12-4	TRBD2	TRBJ2-3	few	TGTGCCAGCAGTGGAGCGGGGAGGACGCAGTATTTT	CASSGAGRTQYF
TRBV5-1	.	TRBJ1-1	few	TGCGCCAGCAGCTTGGTTTCTTACACTGAAGCTTTCTTT	CASSLVSYTEAFF
TRBV4-1	.	TRBJ1-1	few	TGCGCCAGCAGCCAAGATAGGAGGGGGAACACTGAAGCTTTCTTT	CASSQDRRGNTEAFF
TRBV15	.	TRBJ1-6	.	TGTGCCACCAGCAGAGTAGGGCTTGATAATTCACCCCTCCACTTT	CATSRVGLDNSPLHF
TRBV7-9	.	TRBJ1-2	.	TGTGCCAGCAGCTTTGGGGGGCCGGGAAACTATGGCTACACCTTC	CASSFGGPGNYGYTF
TRBV6-6	.	TRBJ2-1	.	TGTGCCAGCAGTTACAGGGGCCGAGGAGGGGATGAGCAGTTCTTC	CASSYRGRGGDEQFF
TRBV12-3/TRBV12-4	.	TRBJ2-1	.	TGTGCCAGCAGTTCCGACCCCGGGACGTTCGATGAGCAGTTCTTC	CASSSDPGTFDEQFF
TRBV10-2	.	TRBJ1-1	.	TGCGCCAGCAGTGAGTGGTTCGGGAACACTGAAGCTTTCTTT	CASSEWFGNTEAFF
TRBV24-1	.	TRBJ1-1	few	TGTGCCACCAGTGATTCTCACCGAAGCTCTGAAGCTTTCTTT	CATSDSHRSSEAFF
TRBV29-1	.	TRBJ1-1	many	TGCAGCGTTCGGATTAACACTGAAGCTTTCTTT	CSVRINTEAFF
TRBV27	.	TRBJ2-7	many	TGTGCCAGCAGTTCCACCCTCCGAACGGGCGTATCCTACGAGCAGTACTTC	CASSSTLRTGVSYEQYF
TRBV5-1	.	TRBJ2-5	.	TGTGCCAGCAGCCTCGGACAGATACAAGAGACCCAGTACTTC	CASSLGQIQETQYF
TRBV10-1	TRBD2	TRBJ2-3	.	TGCGCCAGCAGTGAGTTCGGGACTAGCGGGGCGTTCGATACGCAGTATTTT	CASSEFGTSGAFDTQYF
TRBV9	.	TRBJ2-2	.	TGTGCCAGCAGCGTAGACTCGAACACCGGGGAGCTGTTTTTT	CASSVDSNTGELFF
TRBV7-6	.	TRBJ2-7	few	TGTGCCAGCAGCTTAGATAAGGGACCCTACGAGCAGTACTTC	CASSLDKGPYEQYF